This passage covers 14 T cell receptor beta chains from one sample sequenced in a study of blood T cell repertoires in COVID-19. The method was immunoSEQ multiplex PCR; TCRdb's version includes in-frame clones alone and lacks a portion of them. This sample has over 150,000 clones, with around 87% found just once. The sample consisted of peripheral blood. Every receptor here comes from a woman in her 70s with COVID-19, enrolled during active disease.

The chain recombines TRBV9 with TRBJ1-2; D ambiguous. V lost 0 bases, J lost 8 bases, and 14 bases lay in between. The CDR3 spans 14 residues. CDR1 and CDR2 (germline): SGDLS, YYNGEE. The CDR3 coding sequence is TGTGCCAGCAGCGTAGAGGCAGCGAGACGGGGCTACACCTTC. It yields the protein CASSVEAARRGYTF.

The rearrangement uses TRBV6-4 and TRBJ2-7; 7 bases align to TRBD1. V was clipped by 8 bases and J by 3 bases; unmatched bases: 13. CDR3 length equals 15 residues. Germline V gene data show CDR1 as MRHNA and CDR2 as SNTAGT. The CDR3 DNA reads TGTGCCAGCTCGGGACAGACCTTTTGGAACTACGAGCAGTACTTC. This encodes CASSGQTFWNYEQYF.

This clone was counted once. The genes are TRBV2 and TRBJ1-5, with a possible D match to TRBD1 (5 bases). CDR1 and CDR2 (germline): SNHLY, FYNNEI. Between the trimmed V and J ends, which lost 6 bases and 7 bases, there was a span of 10 bases. The CDR3 consists of 12 residues. The CDR3 coding sequence is TGTGCCAGCAGAGGCGGGGCCCAGCCCCAGCATTTT. Translation gives CASRGGAQPQHF.

The chain employs TRBV28 and TRBJ2-7, with D hard to call. Per germline, CDR1 MDHEN and CDR2 SYDVKM. The CDR3 is 11 amino acids. V was pared by 3 bases and J by 6 bases, with 6 bases between. CDR3 protein: CASSLSGEQYF. The CDR3 DNA reads TGTGCCAGCAGTTTGTCGGGCGAGCAGTACTTC.

The chain joins TRBV30 to TRBJ1-4; D perhaps matches TRBD1 (5 bases). Germline V gene sequence: CDR1 GTSNPN, CDR2 SVGIG (reference sequence). The CDR3 is made up of 14 amino acids. Trimming removed 0 bases from V and 8 bases from J, with 13 bases in between. The CDR3 is CAWSVWGDDEKLFF. Here the CDR3 DNA reads TGTGCCTGGAGTGTATGGGGGGATGACGAAAAACTGTTTTTT.

This chain uses TRBV4-1 with TRBJ2-3; 8 bases are shared with TRBD1. Trimming took 4 bases from V and 10 from J; bases not matched to a gene: 19. This CDR3 has 17 residues. CDR1 and CDR2 from the germline V gene are MGHRA and YSYEKL. CDR3 residues: CASSPRQVTGGKGAQYF. The CDR3, as DNA: TGCGCCAGCAGCCCTAGACAAGTCACAGGGGGGAAAGGGGCGCAGTATTTT.

There are a few counts of this clone. The CDR3 loop reads CASNSDRAVQPQHF. For the CDR3, the DNA is TGTGCCAGCAATTCAGACAGGGCAGTTCAGCCCCAGCATTTT. The chain employs TRBV2 and TRBJ1-5; 7 bases align to TRBD1. V lost 7 bases, J lost 6 bases, and 9 bases stayed unmatched. Germline values: CDR1 SNHLY, CDR2 FYNNEI. The CDR3 runs 14 residues.

V usage is TRBV2 and J usage is TRBJ1-3, with 7 bases fitting TRBD1. V was pared by 5 bases and J by 0 bases, with 7 bases of the junction left unmatched. Germline CDR1 is SNHLY and CDR2 is FYNNEI. There are 16 residues in the CDR3. CDR3 loop: CASSRDSLGSGNTIYF. The CDR3 nucleotides read TGTGCCAGCAGTCGGGACAGTTTAGGCTCTGGAAACACCATATATTTT.

The rearrangement joins TRBV6-2 or TRBV6-3 to TRBJ2-1; 11 positions agree with TRBD1. Germline trimming cut 1 base from V and 12 bases from J; bases unmatched to any gene: 5. The CDR3 contains 14 residues. Germline V gives CDR1 MNHEY, CDR2 SVGEGT. CDR3 sequence reads: CASSYYGQGALQFF. As DNA, the CDR3 is TGTGCCAGCAGTTACTACGGACAGGGGGCCCTGCAGTTCTTC.

The gene calls are TRBV7-6 and TRBJ1-1; perhaps TRBD1 as D (6 bases). The germline V gene has CDR1 SGHVS and CDR2 FNYEAQ. The length of the CDR3 is 14 residues. Between the trimmed V and J ends, which lost 5 bases and 1 base, there was a span of 11 bases. CDR3 sequence: CASSPATGNTEAFF. The CDR3 nucleotides read TGTGCCAGCAGCCCCGCGACAGGGAACACTGAAGCTTTCTTT.

This chain joins TRBV4-2 and TRBJ2-7, with D maybe TRBD2 (5 bases). Germline V CDR1 and CDR2: LGHNA, YNFKEQ. V was clipped by 4 bases and J by 7 bases, with 11 bases between them. CDR3 size: 12 residues. This CDR3 reads CASSPTSGEQYF. The DNA for the CDR3 is TGTGCCAGCAGCCCGACATCGGGAGAGCAGTACTTC.

This clone was seen more than once but under ten times. The chain recombines TRBV2 with TRBJ2-1; unclear D gene. V was pared by 6 bases and J by 2 bases, with 8 bases between. The CDR3 consists of 13 residues. The V gene's germline CDR1 is SNHLY and CDR2 FYNNEI. The CDR3 DNA reads TGTGCCAGCAGCCCAAACACCTACAATGAGCAGTTCTTC. It specifies CASSPNTYNEQFF.

The chain carries TRBV11-2 and TRBJ1-1; 11 bases agree with TRBD1. The CDR3 extends over 15 amino acids. V was pared by 4 bases and J by 3 bases, with 4 bases of the junction left unmatched. The V gene's germline CDR1 is SGHAT and CDR2 FQNNGV. The CDR3: CASSSDRGRHTEAFF. In DNA form, the CDR3 reads TGTGCCAGCAGCTCGGACAGGGGGCGTCACACTGAAGCTTTCTTT.

This sequence joins TRBV6-6 and TRBJ2-3; 14 nucleotides match TRBD2. From germline, CDR1 is MNHNY and CDR2 SVGAGI (reference sequence). The CDR3 has 16 residues. The ends lost 2 bases at V and 6 bases at J; junction bases unmatched: 4. The CDR3 is CASSYGLAGGSDTQYF. CDR3 nucleotides: TGTGCCAGCAGTTACGGACTAGCGGGGGGTTCGGATACGCAGTATTTT.